Included here is one T cell receptor (beta chain) sequence, with context. The CDR3 length is 14 residues. J lost 7 bases, V lost 6 bases, and 12 bases had no gene match. Germline CDR1 MNHEY, CDR2 SVGAGI. This sample was taken from a study of T cells in localized non-small cell lung cancer. TCRdb's table, derived via immunoSEQ multiplex PCR, lists solely in-frame clones and lacks some. Of around 40,000 clones in the sample, approximately 86% were seen once. Sample: peripheral blood, taken before any cancer treatment. This receptor was identified in a man aged 40 to 75 with stage I lung adenocarcinoma. V gene TRBV6-5 combines with J gene TRBJ2-7; 7 nucleotides align to TRBD1. The CDR3 here is CASSRGLGDGEQYF. The CDR3, as DNA: TGTGCCAGCAGCAGGGGGTTGGGGGACGGTGAGCAGTACTTC.